This passage covers 10 T cell receptor beta chains from one sample sequenced in a study of cytomegalovirus exposure and HLA in healthy donors. Both 60 Vbeta primers and 13 Jbeta primers went into the PCR. TCRdb's table, derived via immunoSEQ multiplex PCR, lists solely in-frame clones and lacks some. The sample spans 41,000 or so clones; the ten largest clones claim 6.2%. Input material: PBMCs. Receptor source: a man aged 25 to 40 in good health and CMV-seronegative.

The chain recombines TRBV4-3 with TRBJ1-4; 10 bases line up with TRBD1. Germline V lookup: CDR1 LGHNA, CDR2 YSLEER. V gave up 3 bases and J gave up 5 bases; unmatched junction bases: 6. The CDR3 has 16 amino acids. The CDR3 reads CASSHYGGQGNEKLFF. CDR3 coding DNA: TGCGCCAGCAGCCATTACGGGGGACAGGGGAATGAAAAACTGTTTTTT.

CDR3 amino acids: CASSGTGAYEQYF. The CDR3 DNA sequence: TGCGCCAGCAGCGGGACAGGCGCCTACGAGCAGTACTTC. This chain uses TRBV5-1 with TRBJ2-7; 8 bases agree with TRBD1. The ends lost 4 bases at V and 2 bases at J; junction bases unmatched: 2. Germline assignment: CDR1 SGHRS and CDR2 YFSETQ. The CDR3 loop spans 13 amino acids.

This rearrangement joins TRBV2 to TRBJ1-5; the D gene is possibly TRBD1 (5 bases). Germline CDR1 SNHLY, CDR2 FYNNEI. This CDR3 spans 16 amino acids. V was cut by 1 base and J by 2 bases, with 12 bases left in between. In DNA, the CDR3 is TGTGCCAGCAGTGAAGGGGGGAGGGGAGGCAATCAGCCCCAGCATTTT. This sequence encodes CASSEGGRGGNQPQHF. Full variable domain (remainder filled in from reference TRBV2 and TRBJ1-5): EPEVTQTPSHQVTQMGQEVILRCVPISNHLYFYWYRQILGQKVEFLVSFYNNEISEKSEIFDDQFSVERPDGSNFTLKIRSTKLEDSAMYFCASSEGGRGGNQPQHFGDGTRLSIL.

This chain joins TRBV11-2 and TRBJ2-5; D remains unclear. Trimming cost V 0 bases and J 4 bases, with 9 bases left between them. Germline assignment: CDR1 SGHAT and CDR2 FQNNGV. This CDR3 has 14 amino acids. The CDR3 reads CASSLDGGGETQYF. The CDR3 DNA is TGTGCCAGCAGCTTAGACGGCGGTGGAGAGACCCAGTACTTC.

The chain links TRBV19 to TRBJ2-2, with 8 bases matching TRBD1. V lost 6 bases and J lost 7; bases outside the gene matches: 7. This CDR3 comprises 14 residues. Germline CDR1 reads LNHDA; CDR2 reads SQIVND (reference sequence). CDR3 sequence: CASSGQGISGELFF. The CDR3 DNA reads TGTGCCAGTAGCGGACAGGGTATCAGCGGGGAGCTGTTTTTT. The entire variable domain, with the rest obtained from reference TRBV19 and TRBJ2-2, is as follows: DGGITQSPKYLFRKEGQNVTLSCEQNLNHDAMYWYRQDPGQGLRLIYYSQIVNDFQKGDIAEGYSVSREKKESFPLTVTSAQKNPTAFYLCASSGQGISGELFFGEGSRLTVL.

CDR3 residues: CASSVLASGRTDTQYF. CDR3 nucleotides: TGTGCCAGCAGTGTCCTTGCTAGCGGGCGCACAGATACGCAGTATTTT. This chain connects TRBV6-4 to TRBJ2-3, with 8 nucleotides matching TRBD2. Germline assignment: CDR1 MRHNA and CDR2 SNTAGT. This CDR3 has 16 residues. Losses at the gene ends were 4 bases for V and 1 base for J; bases not matched to a gene: 7.

This chain links TRBV7-6 with TRBJ2-5; TRBD1 matches 9 bases. This CDR3 comprises 16 residues. In germline, CDR1 is SGHVS, CDR2 FNYEAQ. Trimming at V came to 0 bases and at J to 4 bases, leaving 6 bases not matched to a gene. The DNA of the CDR3 is TGTGCCAGCAGCTTAGCCCGGGACAGGGTGGGAGAGACCCAGTACTTC. This gives the protein CASSLARDRVGETQYF.

This rearrangement joins TRBV11-3 to TRBJ2-7; D not resolved. Germline CDR1 is SGHNT and CDR2 is YENEEA. The CDR3 extends over 15 amino acids. The V end lost 1 base, the J end lost 7 bases, and 17 bases lay between the germline ends. DNA for the CDR3: TGTGCCAGCAGCTTAGCGGCAGTTCCCCCCGGGGAGCAGTACTTC. It is translated as CASSLAAVPPGEQYF.

CDR3 sequence reads: CATYLATDTQYF. The CDR3 DNA sequence: TGTGCCACATACCTAGCGACAGATACGCAGTATTTT. The rearrangement uses TRBV6-1 and TRBJ2-3; possibly TRBD2 for D (6 bases). The CDR3 contains 12 residues. V was trimmed by 10 bases and J by 3 bases, leaving 11 bases between them. Per the germline V gene, CDR1 is MNHNS and CDR2 is SASEGT.

The chain has TRBV6-6 and TRBJ2-7; D is perhaps TRBD1 (6 bases). Trimming stripped 6 bases from V and 9 bases from J, with 27 bases between. The CDR3 has 16 residues. CDR1 and CDR2 from the germline V gene are MNHNY and SVGAGI (reference sequence). The DNA of the CDR3 is TGTGCCAGCAGGAAGACAGGCCTATCGACTGAGGCAGCGCAGTACTTC. Residues: CASRKTGLSTEAAQYF.